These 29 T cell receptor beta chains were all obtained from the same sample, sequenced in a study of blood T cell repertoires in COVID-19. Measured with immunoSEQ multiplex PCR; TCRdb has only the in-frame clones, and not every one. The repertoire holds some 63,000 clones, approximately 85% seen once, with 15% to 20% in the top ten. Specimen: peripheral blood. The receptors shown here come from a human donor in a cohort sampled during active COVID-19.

CDR3 sequence (DNA): TGTGCCAGCAGTTCAACGACTAGCTCAGGGGTAGCCGGGGAGCTGTTTTTT. It encodes CASSSTTSSGVAGELFF. This chain connects TRBV7-7 to TRBJ2-2, with D maybe TRBD2 (7 bases). This CDR3 has 17 amino acids. Germline assignment: CDR1 SSHAT and CDR2 FNYEAQ (reference sequence). Trimming pared 6 bases from V and 6 bases from J, leaving 23 bases between.

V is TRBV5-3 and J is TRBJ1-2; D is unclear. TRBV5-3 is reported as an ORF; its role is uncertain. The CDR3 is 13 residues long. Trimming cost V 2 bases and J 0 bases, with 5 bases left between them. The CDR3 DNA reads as TGTGCCAGAAGCTTTTTAGCTAACTATGGCTACACCTTC. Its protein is CARSFLANYGYTF.

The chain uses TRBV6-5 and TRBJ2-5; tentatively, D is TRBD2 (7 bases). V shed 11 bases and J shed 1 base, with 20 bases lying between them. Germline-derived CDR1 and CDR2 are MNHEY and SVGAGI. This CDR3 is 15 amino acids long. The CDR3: CAAKRTGGPQETQYF. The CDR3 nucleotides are TGTGCCGCAAAGCGCACGGGGGGCCCCCAAGAGACCCAGTACTTC.

CDR3: CASSPQPEAETQYF. The CDR3 DNA reads TGTGCCAGCAGCCCTCAGCCAGAGGCGGAGACCCAGTACTTC. V gene TRBV11-2 combines with J gene TRBJ2-5, with D unresolved. This CDR3 contains 14 residues. Trimming cost V 5 bases and J 5 bases, with 15 bases left between them. The germline V gene has CDR1 SGHAT and CDR2 FQNNGV.

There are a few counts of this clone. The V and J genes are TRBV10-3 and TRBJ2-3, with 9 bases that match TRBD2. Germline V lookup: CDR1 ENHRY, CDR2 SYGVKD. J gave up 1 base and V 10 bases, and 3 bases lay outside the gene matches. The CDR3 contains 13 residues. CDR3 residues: CATERGGTDTQYF. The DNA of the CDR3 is TGTGCCACGGAGCGGGGGGGCACAGATACGCAGTATTTT.

The CDR3 DNA reads TGTGCCAGCAGCCGGGCGGGGTTAGTTGCAGAGACCCAGTACTTC. Its translation is CASSRAGLVAETQYF. The V gene is TRBV7-9, the J gene TRBJ2-5, with D maybe TRBD2 (6 bases). This CDR3 comprises 15 residues. Germline V CDR1 and CDR2: SEHNR, FQNEAQ (reference sequence). The V end was cut by 5 bases, the J end by 4 bases, with 17 bases between.

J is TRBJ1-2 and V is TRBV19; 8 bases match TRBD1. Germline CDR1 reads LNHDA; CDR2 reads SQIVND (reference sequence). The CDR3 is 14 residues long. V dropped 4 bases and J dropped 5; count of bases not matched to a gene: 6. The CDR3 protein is CASSRGQGGYGYTF. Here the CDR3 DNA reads TGTGCCAGTAGTAGAGGACAGGGCGGGTATGGCTACACCTTC.

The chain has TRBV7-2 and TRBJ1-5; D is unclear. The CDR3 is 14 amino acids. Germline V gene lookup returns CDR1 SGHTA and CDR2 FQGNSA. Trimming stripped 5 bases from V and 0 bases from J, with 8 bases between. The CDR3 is CASSALLSNQPQHF. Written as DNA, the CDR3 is TGTGCCAGCAGCGCCCTACTTAGCAATCAGCCCCAGCATTTT.

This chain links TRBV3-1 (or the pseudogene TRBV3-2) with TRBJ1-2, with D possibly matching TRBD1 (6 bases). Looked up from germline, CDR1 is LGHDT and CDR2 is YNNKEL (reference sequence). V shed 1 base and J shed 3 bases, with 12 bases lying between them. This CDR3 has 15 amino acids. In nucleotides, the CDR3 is TGTGCCAGCAGCCAAGGCGGGGGGCGTGACTATGGCTACACCTTC. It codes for CASSQGGGRDYGYTF.

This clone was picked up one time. This CDR3 is CASSDLPPGSGNTIYF. The CDR3 nucleotides are TGTGCCAGCAGTGACCTACCTCCGGGCTCTGGAAACACCATATATTTT. This chain joins TRBV6-1 and TRBJ1-3; D uncertain. The V and J ends lost 3 bases and 0 bases respectively, with 12 bases between them. This CDR3 region has 16 residues. Germline V gene lookup returns CDR1 MNHNS and CDR2 SASEGT.

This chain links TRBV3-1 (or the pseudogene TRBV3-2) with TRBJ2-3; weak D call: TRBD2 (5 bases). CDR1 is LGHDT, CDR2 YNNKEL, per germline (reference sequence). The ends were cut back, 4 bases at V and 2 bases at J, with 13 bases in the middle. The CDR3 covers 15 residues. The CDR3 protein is CASSRPPGNTDTQYF. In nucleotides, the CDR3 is TGTGCCAGCAGCCGACCCCCGGGGAACACAGATACGCAGTATTTT.

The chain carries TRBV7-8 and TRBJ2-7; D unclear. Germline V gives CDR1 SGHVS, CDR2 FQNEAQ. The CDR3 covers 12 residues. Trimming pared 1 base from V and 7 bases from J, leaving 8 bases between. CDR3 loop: CASSLDSVEQYF. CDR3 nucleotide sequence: TGTGCCAGCAGCTTAGATTCCGTGGAGCAGTACTTC.

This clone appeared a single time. CDR3 bases: TGTGCCAGCAGTTACTCAGGACAGGGGGGATATAATTCACCCCTCCACTTT. It is translated as CASSYSGQGGYNSPLHF. V gene TRBV6-2 or TRBV6-3 combines with J gene TRBJ1-6; 10 nucleotides align to TRBD1. The trim removed 0 bases at V and 4 bases at J, leaving 3 bases unmatched. Germline V gives CDR1 MNHEY, CDR2 SVGEGT. The CDR3 covers 17 residues.

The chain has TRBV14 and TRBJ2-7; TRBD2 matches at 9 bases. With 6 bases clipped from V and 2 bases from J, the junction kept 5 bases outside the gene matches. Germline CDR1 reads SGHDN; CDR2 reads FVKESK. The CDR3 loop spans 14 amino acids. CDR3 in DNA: TGTGCCAGCAGGCGGAGCGGGGGGCCCTACGAGCAGTACTTC. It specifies CASRRSGGPYEQYF.

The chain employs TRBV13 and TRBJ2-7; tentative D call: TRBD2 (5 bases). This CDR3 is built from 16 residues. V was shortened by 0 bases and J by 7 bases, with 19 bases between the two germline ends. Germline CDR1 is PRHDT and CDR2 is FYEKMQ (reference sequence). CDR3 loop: CASSLGIGGSAIEQYF. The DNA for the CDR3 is TGTGCCAGCAGCTTAGGAATAGGAGGATCAGCGATTGAGCAGTACTTC. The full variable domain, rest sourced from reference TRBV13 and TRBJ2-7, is AAGVIQSPRHLIKEKRETATLKCYPIPRHDTVYWYQQGPGQDPQFLISFYEKMQSDKGSIPDRFSAQQFSDYHSELNMSSLELGDSALYFCASSLGIGGSAIEQYFGPGTRLTVT.

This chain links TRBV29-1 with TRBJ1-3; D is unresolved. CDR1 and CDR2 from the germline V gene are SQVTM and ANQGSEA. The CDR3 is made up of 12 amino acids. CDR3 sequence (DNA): TGCACCACCATCAGGAAAGGAAACACCATATATTTT. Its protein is CTTIRKGNTIYF.

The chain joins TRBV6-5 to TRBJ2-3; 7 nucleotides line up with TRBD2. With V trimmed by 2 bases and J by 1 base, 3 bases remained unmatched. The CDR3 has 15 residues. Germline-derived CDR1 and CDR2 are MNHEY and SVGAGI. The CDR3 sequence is CASSYGGVRTDTQYF. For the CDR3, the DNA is TGTGCCAGCAGTTACGGGGGGGTTCGCACAGATACGCAGTATTTT.

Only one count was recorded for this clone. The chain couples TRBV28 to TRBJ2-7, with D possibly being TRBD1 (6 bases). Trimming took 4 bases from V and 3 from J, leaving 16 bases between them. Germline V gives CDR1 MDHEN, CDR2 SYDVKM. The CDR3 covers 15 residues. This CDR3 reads CASSSPSGTNYEQYF. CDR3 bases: TGTGCCAGCAGTTCCCCCTCCGGGACAAACTACGAGCAGTACTTC.

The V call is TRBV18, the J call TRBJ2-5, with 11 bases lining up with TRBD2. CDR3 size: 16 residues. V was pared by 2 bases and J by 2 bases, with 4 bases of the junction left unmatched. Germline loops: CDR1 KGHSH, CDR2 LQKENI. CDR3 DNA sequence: TGTGCCAGCTCACCAACATCTAGCGGGGGGCAAGAGACCCAGTACTTC. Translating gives CASSPTSSGGQETQYF.

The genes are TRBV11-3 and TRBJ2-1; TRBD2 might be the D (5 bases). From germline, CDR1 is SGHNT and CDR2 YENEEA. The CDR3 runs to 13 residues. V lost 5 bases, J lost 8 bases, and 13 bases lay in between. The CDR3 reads CASSAYAGDEQFF. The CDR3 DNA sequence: TGTGCCAGCAGCGCGTATGCGGGCGATGAGCAGTTCTTC.

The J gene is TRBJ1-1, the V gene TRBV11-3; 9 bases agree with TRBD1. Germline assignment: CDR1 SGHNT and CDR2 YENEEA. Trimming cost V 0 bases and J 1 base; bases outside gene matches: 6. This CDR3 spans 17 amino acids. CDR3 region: CASSLEQGAFGNTEAFF. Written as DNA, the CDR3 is TGTGCCAGCAGCTTAGAACAGGGGGCATTCGGGAACACTGAAGCTTTCTTT.

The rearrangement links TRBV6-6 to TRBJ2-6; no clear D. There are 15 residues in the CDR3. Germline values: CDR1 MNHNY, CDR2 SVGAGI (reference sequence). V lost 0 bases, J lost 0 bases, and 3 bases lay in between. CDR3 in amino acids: CASSYSYSGANVLTF. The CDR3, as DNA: TGTGCCAGCAGTTACTCGTACTCTGGGGCCAACGTCCTGACTTTC.

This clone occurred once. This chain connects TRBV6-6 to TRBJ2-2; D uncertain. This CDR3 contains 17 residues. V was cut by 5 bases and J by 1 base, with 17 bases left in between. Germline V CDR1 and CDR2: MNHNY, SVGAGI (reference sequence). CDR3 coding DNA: TGTGCCAGCAGTCCCTTCTTTCGCGCGGTGAACACCGGGGAGCTGTTTTTT. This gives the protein CASSPFFRAVNTGELFF.

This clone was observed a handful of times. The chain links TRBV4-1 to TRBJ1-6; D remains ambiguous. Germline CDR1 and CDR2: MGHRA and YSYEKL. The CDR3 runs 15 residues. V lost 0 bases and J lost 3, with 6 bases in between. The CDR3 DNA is TGCGCCAGCAGCCAAGAGCAGGACTATAATTCACCCCTCCACTTT. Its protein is CASSQEQDYNSPLHF.

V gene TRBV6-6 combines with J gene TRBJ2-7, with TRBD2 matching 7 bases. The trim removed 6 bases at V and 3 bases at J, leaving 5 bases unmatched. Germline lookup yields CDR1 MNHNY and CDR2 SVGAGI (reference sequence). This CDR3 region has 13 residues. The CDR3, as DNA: TGTGCCAGCAGATCAGGCGGGAGCTACGAGCAGTACTTC. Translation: CASRSGGSYEQYF.

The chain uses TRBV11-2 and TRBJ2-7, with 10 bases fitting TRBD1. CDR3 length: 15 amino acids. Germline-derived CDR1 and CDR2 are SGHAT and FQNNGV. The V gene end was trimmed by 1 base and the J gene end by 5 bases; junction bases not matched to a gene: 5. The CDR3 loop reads CASSLGDRGGHEQYF. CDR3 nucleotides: TGTGCCAGCAGCTTAGGGGACAGGGGAGGCCACGAGCAGTACTTC.

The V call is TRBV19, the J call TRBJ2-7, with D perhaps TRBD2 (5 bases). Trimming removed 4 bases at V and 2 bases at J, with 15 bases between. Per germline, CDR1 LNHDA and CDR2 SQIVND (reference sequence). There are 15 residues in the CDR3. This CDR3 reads CASSNPGGLPYEQYF. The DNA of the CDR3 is TGTGCCAGTAGTAACCCTGGAGGTTTACCCTACGAGCAGTACTTC.

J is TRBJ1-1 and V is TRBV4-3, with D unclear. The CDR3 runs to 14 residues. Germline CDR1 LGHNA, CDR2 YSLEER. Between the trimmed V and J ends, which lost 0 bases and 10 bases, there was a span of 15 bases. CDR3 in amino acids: CASSQEPTGRRAFF. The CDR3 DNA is TGCGCCAGCAGCCAAGAGCCGACGGGGAGGAGAGCTTTCTTT.

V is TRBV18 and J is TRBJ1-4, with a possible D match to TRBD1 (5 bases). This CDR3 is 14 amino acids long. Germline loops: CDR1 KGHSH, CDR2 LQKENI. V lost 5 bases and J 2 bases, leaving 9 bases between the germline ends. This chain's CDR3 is CASSGASTNEKLFF. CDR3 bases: TGTGCCAGCTCAGGGGCGTCGACTAATGAAAAACTGTTTTTT.